This TCR beta chain was profiled in a study of cytomegalovirus exposure and HLA in healthy donors. The PCR used 60 Vbeta and 13 Jbeta primers. The method was immunoSEQ multiplex PCR; TCRdb's version includes in-frame clones alone and lacks a portion of them. The sample contains 100,000 or so clones, 70% of which appear only once. Sequencing was carried out using PBMCs. This receptor was identified in a man aged 35 to 55 in good health and CMV-seropositive.

The CDR3 spells CAWRSGQGETQYF. The DNA for the CDR3 is TGTGCCTGGAGATCGGGACAGGGGGAGACCCAGTACTTC. This chain uses TRBV30 with TRBJ2-5, with 10 bases lining up with TRBD1. CDR1 and CDR2 from the germline V gene are GTSNPN and SVGIG (reference sequence). This CDR3 has 13 amino acids. The junction had 3 bases not matched to a gene; V was cut back by 3 bases and J by 5 bases.